This entry lists 24 T cell receptor beta chains sequenced from one sample in a study of tumor and adjacent non-tumor tissue in lung cancer. The library came from three nested PCR rounds adapted from ARM-PCR protocols. TCRdb reprocessed the multiplex PCR reads with MiXCR, giving one entry per CDR3 protein. The data show approximately 140,000 distinct CDR3 sequences, with approximately 66% seen just once and over 15% held by the top ten. No cell sorting was done before RNA was extracted from the tissue. Sequences were obtained from lung tumor tissue. Source of these receptors: a man aged 55 to 70 with small cell lung cancer.

This clonotype was observed a few times. It may be a read error: a sequence one base away is much more abundant. The V and J genes are TRBV20-1 and TRBJ1-6; D uncertain. CDR1 is DFQATT, CDR2 SNEGSKA, per germline (reference sequence). V was pared by 6 bases and J by 14 bases, with 14 bases between. CDR3 size: 11 residues. The CDR3 sequence: CSAKDKESLHF. The DNA of the CDR3 is TGCAGTGCCAAAGACAAGGAGTCCCTCCACTTT.

Written as DNA, the CDR3 is TGCGCCAGCAGCTTAGCGGGAGAAAGATACGAGCAGTACTTC. Translated: CASSLAGERYEQYF. The chain combines TRBV5-1 with TRBJ2-7, with 8 positions matching TRBD2. Germline CDR1 and CDR2: SGHRS and YFSETQ. V lost 2 bases and J lost 4; bases outside the gene matches: 5. The CDR3 is made up of 14 amino acids.

As concerns this clonotype: The CDR3 does not end in the conserved phenylalanine or tryptophan, so this is likely a read error. J is TRBJ2-1 and V is TRBV11-1; D might be TRBD2 (5 bases). Per germline, CDR1 SGHAT and CDR2 FQDESV (reference sequence). There are 15 residues in the CDR3. This CDR3 is CASSFGESSCNEQFL. CDR3 in DNA: TGTGCCAGCAGCTTCGGGGAGAGCTCCTGCAATGAGCAGTTCCTC.

V usage is TRBV6-1 and J usage is TRBJ2-4; D possibly matches TRBD1 or TRBD2 (5 bases each). V was trimmed by 1 base and J by 1 base, leaving 5 bases between them. The CDR3 sequence is 14 residues long. CDR1 MNHNS and CDR2 SASEGT come from the germline V gene. CDR3 sequence reads: CASSEGGAKNIQYF. The CDR3 bases are TGTGCCAGCAGTGAAGGGGGGGCCAAAAACATTCAGTACTTC.

The chain is built from TRBV4-1 and TRBJ2-5; the match to TRBD2 covers 10 bases. The CDR3 consists of 17 residues. With V trimmed by 1 base and J by 6 bases, 11 bases remained unmatched. The germline V gene encodes CDR1 MGHRA and CDR2 YSYEKL. DNA of the CDR3: TGCGCCAGCAGCCAAGGGGGACTAGCGCTACATTTGCAGACCCAGTACTTC. Translated, it gives CASSQGGLALHLQTQYF.

With regard to this clonotype: Germline and junction disagree at one end, which may indicate a read error. The chain uses TRBV5-6 and TRBJ2-6, with 8 positions matching TRBD2. Germline V lookup: CDR1 SGHDT, CDR2 YYEEEE. This CDR3 has 16 amino acids. CDR3 amino acids: CAGSFRGGSGANVLTF. CDR3 bases: TGTGCCGGCAGTTTCCGGGGGGGATCAGGGGCCAACGTGCTGACTTTC. Full variable domain (missing parts from reference TRBV5-6 and TRBJ2-6): DAGVTQSPTHLIKTRGQQVTLRCSPKSGHDTVSWYQQALGQGPQFIFQYYEEEERQRGNFPDRFSGHQFPNYSSELNVNALLLGDSALYLCAGSFRGGSGANVLTFGAGSRLTVL.

As for this clonotype: This may be a read error: a much more frequent sequence differs by one nucleotide. The gene calls are TRBV5-4 and TRBJ2-1, with TRBD1 matching over 7 bases. The CDR3 is 12 residues long. Trimming removed 4 bases from V and 11 bases from J; junction bases left unmatched: 6. CDR1 is SGHNT and CDR2 is YYREEE in the germline V gene (reference sequence). The CDR3 sequence: CASSTRDRQQFF. DNA for the CDR3: TGTGCCAGCAGCACTAGGGACAGACAGCAGTTCTTC.

On this clonotype: Since a much larger clone is just one base distant, this may be a read error. The V gene is TRBV29-1, the J gene TRBJ1-2, with 7 bases fitting TRBD1. The V gene's germline CDR1 is SQVTM and CDR2 ANQGSEA. The CDR3 totals 13 residues. CDR3 protein: CIVATGSLYGYTF. The CDR3 DNA reads TGCATCGTGGCGACAGGGTCCCTCTATGGCTACACCTTC.

Of note for this clonotype: Given a much more abundant clone one base away, this may be a read error. V gene TRBV20-1 combines with J gene TRBJ1-1; perhaps TRBD1 as D (6 bases). Per germline, CDR1 DFQATT and CDR2 SNEGSKA (reference sequence). The CDR3 extends over 14 amino acids. CDR3 sequence (DNA): TGCAATGTGGCGAGGGGGGGGACGAACACTGAAGCTTTCTTT. Protein: CNVARGGTNTEAFF.

To note about this clonotype: A read error is possible here, since a much larger clone lies one base away. The chain is built from TRBV10-3 and TRBJ2-3; unclear D gene. This CDR3 is 13 amino acids long. The germline V gene encodes CDR1 ENHRY and CDR2 SYGVKD. CDR3 coding DNA: TGTGCCATCAGTGAGCCCAGCACAGATACGCGGTATTTT. It yields the protein CAISEPSTDTRYF.

The gene calls are TRBV5-1 and TRBJ2-5; 10 bases are shared with TRBD2. Germline V lookup: CDR1 SGHRS, CDR2 YFSETQ. The CDR3 contains 16 residues. J lost 4 bases, V lost 0 bases, and 6 bases had no gene match. The CDR3 loop is CASSLGLAGAIETQYF. The CDR3 nucleotides read TGCGCCAGCAGCTTGGGGCTAGCGGGAGCTATAGAGACCCAGTACTTC.

A note on this clonotype: One junction end disagrees with the germline gene, perhaps due to a read error. CDR3 bases: TGTGCCTGCAGCTTTGGAGGACACATTTCCGAGGGGAAACTGTTTTTT. It is translated as CACSFGGHISEGKLFF. The J gene is TRBJ1-4, the V gene TRBV6-2 or TRBV6-3; D might be TRBD1 (5 bases). The CDR3 spans 16 residues. The V gene's germline CDR1 is MNHEY and CDR2 SVGEGT.

On this clonotype itself: Germline is not matched at one junction end, which may reflect a read error. J is TRBJ1-2 and V is TRBV11-2; D perhaps matches TRBD1 (5 bases). CDR1 and CDR2 (germline): SGHAT, FQNNGV. CDR3 length: 15 residues. This CDR3 is CASSPEWTGDYGYNF. The DNA for the CDR3 is TGTGCCAGCAGCCCCGAATGGACGGGGGACTATGGCTACAACTTC. Complete variable domain (other parts from reference TRBV11-2 and TRBJ1-2): EAGVAQSPRYKIIEKRQSVAFWCNPISGHATLYWYQQILGQGPKLLIQFQNNGVVDDSQLPKDRFSAERLKGVDSTLKIQPAKLEDSAVYLCASSPEWTGDYGYNFGSGTRLTVV.

This clonotype was seen a handful of times. CDR3 in amino acids: CASNLKERSYEQYV. CDR3 bases: TGTGCCAGCAACTTAAAGGAGCGGTCCTACGAGCAGTACGTC. V usage is TRBV7-8 and J usage is TRBJ2-7, with D possibly being TRBD2 (5 bases). The CDR3 is 14 residues long. Per germline, CDR1 SGHVS and CDR2 FQNEAQ.

Turning to this clonotype: The junction departs from the called germline gene at one end, perhaps through a read error. The rearrangement links TRBV28 to TRBJ1-6; 7 bases line up with TRBD1. The CDR3 consists of 18 residues. Germline CDR1 and CDR2: MDHEN and SYDVKM. In DNA form, the CDR3 reads TGTGCCAGCAGTCCATTGGGACAGTACAGCTCCTATAATTCACCCATCCACTTT. It encodes CASSPLGQYSSYNSPIHF.

As concerns this clonotype: One end of the junction varies from germline; a read error may be responsible. The DNA for the CDR3 is TGTGCCAGCATTGAAGGGACAGCCAGATGTGAAAAACTGTTTTTT. Translating it yields CASIEGTARCEKLFF. The rearrangement links TRBV6-1 to TRBJ1-4; 7 bases line up with TRBD1. Germline loops: CDR1 MNHNS, CDR2 SASEGT. The CDR3 is 15 residues long.

Worth noting for this clonotype: At one end the junction does not follow the germline gene, possibly because of a read error. The V gene is TRBV12-3 or TRBV12-4, the J gene TRBJ2-4, with 8 bases aligning to TRBD2. The CDR3 extends over 15 amino acids. In DNA form, the CDR3 reads TGTGCCAGCAGTTGCGCTAGCGGGTTCAAAAACATTGAGTACTTC. Its translation is CASSCASGFKNIEYF.

The chain recombines TRBV11-2 with TRBJ2-3; TRBD2 might be the D (5 bases). The CDR3 loop spans 15 amino acids. V lost 0 bases and J lost 5, with 12 bases in between. Germline CDR1 is SGHAT and CDR2 is FQNNGV. The CDR3 spells CASSLELGRVDTQYF. The CDR3 bases are TGTGCCAGCAGCTTAGAATTGGGGAGAGTAGATACGCAGTATTTT.

This sequence joins TRBV5-5 and TRBJ1-2, with 12 bases that match TRBD1. V trimming: 0 bases; J trimming: 7 bases; junction bases outside the gene matches: 7. CDR1 is SGHKS, CDR2 YYEKEE, per germline (reference sequence). The length of the CDR3 is 16 residues. The CDR3 DNA reads TGTGCCAGCAGCTTGGCCGTGGGACAGGGGGCAAGTGGCTACACCTTC. Translating it yields CASSLAVGQGASGYTF.

In nucleotides, the CDR3 is TGTGCCATCAGGTCGGGACGCCTGAACACTGAAGCTTTCTTT. This encodes CAIRSGRLNTEAFF. This rearrangement joins TRBV10-3 to TRBJ1-1; weak D call: TRBD1 (5 bases). V was shortened by 6 bases and J by 0 bases, with 11 bases between the two germline ends. This CDR3 spans 14 amino acids. Per germline, CDR1 ENHRY and CDR2 SYGVKD.

The gene calls are TRBV10-3 and TRBJ2-3; D remains ambiguous. Germline V gives CDR1 ENHRY, CDR2 SYGVKD. The CDR3 extends over 13 amino acids. With 2 bases removed from V and 6 bases from J, the gap between germline ends came to 9 bases. The DNA of the CDR3 is TGTGCCATCAGTGAGGCGAGCCCCGATACGCAGTATTTT. Translating gives CAISEASPDTQYF.

The table lists this clonotype with a count of one. A read error may explain this, as a much larger clone is one base away. The chain joins TRBV6-1 to TRBJ2-3; the D gene is possibly TRBD2 (5 bases). Germline V lookup: CDR1 MNHNS, CDR2 SASEGT. This CDR3 comprises 13 residues. The CDR3 coding sequence is TGTGCCAGCCATCGGGGTCGCACATATACGCAGTATTTT. Translation gives CASHRGRTYTQYF.

As concerns this clonotype: This is likely a read error, given that the CDR3 carries no conserved phenylalanine or tryptophan at its end. The rearrangement joins TRBV10-3 to TRBJ1-6; 10 bases line up with TRBD1. Germline CDR1 and CDR2: ENHRY and SYGVKD. This CDR3 is 16 amino acids long. V lost 3 bases, J lost 7 bases, and 6 bases stayed unmatched. CDR3 bases: TGTGCCATCAGTGAACGAACGGGACAGGGGAATTCACCCCTCCACTCT. This translates into CAISERTGQGNSPLHS.

This clonotype was counted ten times or more. The rearrangement joins TRBV10-2 to TRBJ2-3; 12 bases map to TRBD2. This CDR3 has 16 amino acids. Germline V gives CDR1 WSHSY, CDR2 SAAADI. V shed 6 bases, J shed 3 bases, and the junction held 7 bases outside the gene matches. CDR3 loop: CASRADGLAGTDTQYF. DNA of the CDR3: TGCGCCAGCAGGGCCGACGGACTAGCGGGAACAGATACGCAGTATTTT.